A selection of T cell receptor beta chains follows, all from one sample in a study of blood T cells in healthy people across ages. One entry per CDR3 protein, called by TCRdb with MiXCR from the 5' RACE reads. The sample lists about 1.5 million distinct CDR3 sequences, approximately 39% occurring once. Input material: blood. All receptors come from a woman aged 18-29 years in good health. CDR3s include the opening cysteine and the closing phenylalanine or tryptophan. D genes are given only for firm matches. Clone sizes are given selectively: once, few, many, or a class where the clone is expanded.

NA,TRBV20-1,NA,TRBJ2-4,CSARDRLRGDNIQYF,TGCAGTGCTAGAGATCGGCTCCGAGGGGACAACATTCAGTACTTC
NA,TRBV27,NA,TRBJ1-6,CASSNRTFSPLHF,TGTGCCAGCAGTAATCGAACCTTTTCACCCCTCCACTTT
NA,TRBV7-2,NA,TRBJ2-1,CASSFRPGYNEQFF,TGTGCCAGCAGCTTCCGCCCAGGGTACAATGAGCAGTTCTTC
few,TRBV6-5,TRBD1,TRBJ1-1,CASSKGQGKAEAFF,TGTGCCAGCAGTAAAGGACAGGGAAAGGCTGAAGCTTTCTTT
NA,TRBV28,TRBD2,TRBJ2-1,CASSLSPRSGNYNEQFF,TGTGCCAGCAGTTTATCACCGCGTAGCGGGAACTACAATGAGCAGTTCTTC
NA,TRBV29-1,TRBD1,TRBJ2-7,CSVWTGGYEQYF,TGCAGCGTCTGGACAGGCGGGTACGAGCAGTACTTC
NA,TRBV6-5,NA,TRBJ2-4,CASSYFPRSAKNIQYF,TGTGCCAGCAGTTACTTCCCTAGATCGGCCAAAAACATTCAGTACTTC
few,TRBV10-2,NA,TRBJ1-5,CASKSSRSNQPQHF,TGCGCCAGCAAATCCTCGCGGAGCAATCAGCCCCAGCATTTT
once,TRBV12-3/TRBV12-4,TRBD2,TRBJ2-1,CASSPSTGLAGKGEQFF,TGTGCCAGCAGTCCGTCAACGGGACTAGCGGGAAAAGGTGAGCAGTTCTTC
few,TRBV20-1,TRBD1,TRBJ1-2,CSATRQGIYGYTF,TGCAGTGCCACTCGACAGGGGATCTATGGCTACACCTTC
NA,TRBV7-2,NA,TRBJ2-5,CASSFKGLMETQYF,TGTGCCAGCAGCTTTAAGGGTTTGATGGAGACCCAGTACTTC
few,TRBV28,TRBD1,TRBJ1-3,CASSLARDRGRNTIYF,TGTGCCAGCAGTTTAGCCCGGGACAGGGGTCGAAACACCATATATTTT
NA,TRBV12-3/TRBV12-4,NA,TRBJ1-1,CASSSGERTEAFF,TGTGCCAGCAGTTCAGGGGAGAGAACTGAAGCTTTCTTT
NA,TRBV27,NA,TRBJ1-1,CASGGWDTEAFF,TGTGCCAGCGGGGGGTGGGACACTGAAGCTTTCTTT
few,TRBV20-1,TRBD1,TRBJ2-1,CSAPVEGALMFDNEQFF,TGCAGTGCGCCAGTAGAGGGGGCCCTTATGTTCGACAATGAGCAGTTCTTC
NA,TRBV7-3,NA,TRBJ1-6,CASSLREISSPLHF,TGTGCCAGCAGCCTAAGAGAGATCTCTTCACCCCTCCACTTT
NA,TRBV4-3,TRBD1,TRBJ2-1,CASSQEKLTGQGAGSYNEQFF,TGCGCCAGCAGCCAAGAGAAACTCACGGGACAGGGGGCGGGCTCCTACAATGAGCAGTTCTTC
NA,TRBV5-1,TRBD2,TRBJ2-7,CASSEGLFGEQYF,TGCGCCAGCAGCGAGGGACTATTCGGCGAGCAGTACTTC
few,TRBV28,NA,TRBJ2-7,CASRGPLRDEQYF,TGTGCCAGCAGGGGGCCTCTTAGGGACGAGCAGTACTTC
NA,TRBV7-3,TRBD1,TRBJ1-2,CASSGGGQNGYTF,TGTGCCAGCAGCGGAGGGGGACAGAATGGCTACACCTTC
NA,TRBV27,NA,TRBJ1-5,CASRAGFYQPQHF,TGTGCCAGCAGAGCGGGGTTTTACCAGCCCCAGCATTTT
few,TRBV12-3/TRBV12-4,TRBD1,TRBJ1-1,CASSLQQGATEAFF,TGTGCCAGCAGTCTCCAACAGGGGGCCACTGAAGCTTTCTTT
NA,TRBV20-1,TRBD2,TRBJ2-5,CSAPAGGVSQETQYF,TGCAGTGCCCCAGCGGGAGGGGTCAGCCAAGAGACCCAGTACTTC
NA,TRBV7-2,NA,TRBJ1-2,CASSLVNIGGYTF,TGTGCCAGCAGCTTAGTTAATATAGGGGGCTACACCTTC
NA,TRBV4-1,NA,TRBJ2-1,CASSQDQIDEQFF,TGCGCCAGCAGCCAGGACCAGATAGATGAGCAGTTCTTC
NA,TRBV29-1,NA,TRBJ2-2,CSAARTDTNTGELFF,TGCAGCGCCGCCAGGACCGATACGAACACCGGGGAGCTGTTTTTT
NA,TRBV4-3,NA,TRBJ1-5,CASSQGSGSLQPQHF,TGCGCCAGCAGCCAAGGTTCGGGCAGCTTGCAGCCCCAGCATTTT
few,TRBV24-1,NA,TRBJ2-3,CATSDSWMGDTQYF,TGTGCCACCAGTGATTCCTGGATGGGAGATACGCAGTATTTT
few,TRBV20-1,TRBD2,TRBJ2-3,CSARSSGKDTQYF,TGCAGTGCTAGGAGTAGCGGGAAAGATACGCAGTATTTT
few,TRBV15,NA,TRBJ2-7,CATSRYRRDGYEQYF,TGTGCCACCAGCAGATACCGACGGGACGGCTACGAGCAGTACTTC
NA,TRBV5-1,NA,TRBJ2-1,CASSLDRQSYNEQFF,TGCGCCAGCAGCTTGGACAGACAATCCTACAATGAGCAGTTCTTC
many,TRBV7-8,TRBD1,TRBJ2-3,CASTTGGTDTQYF,TGTGCCAGTACGACAGGGGGCACAGATACGCAGTATTTT
NA,TRBV13,NA,TRBJ1-4,CASSPSRGDEKLFF,TGTGCCAGCAGCCCGTCCCGGGGGGATGAAAAACTGTTTTTT
NA,TRBV7-2,TRBD1,TRBJ1-2,CASSSYLPGTGYGYTF,TGTGCCAGCAGCTCATATCTTCCCGGGACAGGCTATGGCTACACCTTC
NA,TRBV7-3,NA,TRBJ2-2,CASSLEQPGNTGELFF,TGTGCCAGCAGCTTAGAACAACCAGGGAACACCGGGGAGCTGTTTTTT
few,TRBV20-1,NA,TRBJ2-3,CSAMAGSTDTQYF,TGCAGTGCTATGGCGGGGAGCACAGATACGCAGTATTTT
once,TRBV3-1,TRBD1,TRBJ1-3,CASSHPRGGIGNTIYF,TGTGCCAGCAGCCACCCCAGGGGGGGCATTGGAAACACCATATATTTT
NA,TRBV27,TRBD2,TRBJ2-1,CASRTARTSGSNEQFF,TGTGCCAGCAGAACGGCACGGACTAGCGGGAGCAATGAGCAGTTCTTC
NA,TRBV7-8,TRBD2,TRBJ2-5,CASSLGSGGQETQYF,TGTGCCAGCAGCTTAGGATCGGGGGGCCAAGAGACCCAGTACTTC
NA,TRBV9,TRBD2,TRBJ2-7,CASSEGPSGSYEQYF,TGTGCCAGCAGCGAGGGTCCTAGCGGCTCCTACGAGCAGTACTTC
many,TRBV29-1,NA,TRBJ2-3,CSVGGARDTQYF,TGCAGCGTTGGAGGGGCTCGGGATACGCAGTATTTT
NA,TRBV27,NA,TRBJ2-5,CASRVAREETQYF,TGTGCCAGCAGAGTAGCGAGAGAAGAGACCCAGTACTTC
NA,TRBV9,TRBD1,TRBJ1-2,CASSVALSGGDYGYTF,TGTGCCAGCAGCGTAGCTCTCTCAGGGGGCGACTATGGCTACACCTTC
once,TRBV12-3/TRBV12-4,TRBD1,TRBJ2-7,CASSPGQADYEQYF,TGTGCCAGCAGTCCGGGACAGGCAGACTACGAGCAGTACTTC
NA,TRBV14,NA,TRBJ1-6,CASSQGAYSYNSPLHF,TGTGCCAGCAGCCAAGGGGCCTACTCCTATAATTCACCCCTCCACTTT
few,TRBV9,TRBD2,TRBJ2-3,CASSPRLATTDTQYF,TGTGCCAGCAGCCCCCGACTAGCGACCACAGATACGCAGTATTTT
NA,TRBV4-1,NA,TRBJ2-7,CASSQEVPRAYEQYF,TGCGCCAGCAGCCAAGAAGTCCCACGGGCCTACGAGCAGTACTTC